The 20 T cell receptor beta chains listed next were all sequenced from one sample in a study of T cells expressing NK-cell markers. TCRdb re-called the 5' RACE reads, yielding one record per CDR3 amino acid sequence without DNA. In all, the sample yields some 150,000 distinct CDR3 sequences. The sequenced sample was blood T cells: a sorted CD56 or NKG2C T cell subset, CD4+ or CD8+ T cells, or bulk PBMC T cells (not recorded which). All receptors come from a man younger than 35 in good health.

CDR3 residues: CASSLILQGAIDEQFF. The chain links TRBV11-3 to TRBJ2-1; TCRdb's D gene call, TRBD1, goes unchecked for lack of DNA. CDR1 and CDR2 from the germline V gene are SGHNT and YENEEA. The length of the CDR3 is 16 residues. Filled out from reference TRBV11-3 and TRBJ2-1, the complete variable domain reads EAGVVQSPRYKIIEKKQPVAFWCNPISGHNTLYWYLQNLGQGPELLIRYENEEAVDDSQLPKDRFSAERLKGVDSTLKIQPAELGDSAVYLCASSLILQGAIDEQFFGPGTRLTVL.

CDR3 protein: CASSLGLAGGGQFF. The chain links TRBV11-2 to TRBJ2-1; the D call from TCRdb, TRBD2, cannot be confirmed without DNA. The CDR3 has 14 amino acids. Looked up from germline, CDR1 is SGHAT and CDR2 is FQNNGV.

The rearrangement joins TRBV15 to TRBJ2-1; the D call from TCRdb, TRBD1, cannot be confirmed without DNA. This CDR3 has 15 residues. Germline V gene lookup returns CDR1 LNHNV and CDR2 YYDKDF (reference sequence). CDR3 region: CATSRETGSDNEQFF.

This sequence joins TRBV5-1 and TRBJ2-2; TCRdb names TRBD1, which stays unverified in the absence of DNA. Per the germline V gene, CDR1 is SGHRS and CDR2 is YFSETQ. The length of the CDR3 is 18 residues. CDR3 amino acids: CASSFAGAGDTNTGELFF.

This chain links TRBV14 with TRBJ2-1; no DNA is available, so the TRBD1 call from TCRdb remains unchecked. CDR1 and CDR2 (germline): SGHDN, FVKESK. The CDR3 has 15 residues. CDR3 in amino acids: CASSQPGSLYNEQFF.

This CDR3 reads CASSDTSGDYNEQFF. The chain uses TRBV6-4 and TRBJ2-1; TCRdb reports TRBD2, a call that lacks DNA to check it against. This CDR3 has 15 residues. Per the germline V gene, CDR1 is MRHNA and CDR2 is SNTAGT.

This chain connects TRBV19 to TRBJ2-5; TCRdb indicates TRBD2, and absent DNA this call remains unverified. The CDR3 is 18 amino acids. In germline, CDR1 is LNHDA, CDR2 SQIVND (reference sequence). The CDR3 sequence: CASSDVLAGGGSRETQYF.

The chain combines TRBV28 with TRBJ2-3; the D call of TRBD2 rests on TCRdb alone, since no DNA is present to check it. Germline V gene lookup returns CDR1 MDHEN and CDR2 SYDVKM. CDR3 length: 17 residues. CDR3 loop: CASSLWASGRALDTQYF.

CDR3: CASSLMASAPSTDTQYF. The rearrangement links TRBV7-2 to TRBJ2-3; TCRdb proposes TRBD2, but this gene call is untestable without DNA. CDR3 size: 17 residues. Looked up from germline, CDR1 is SGHTA and CDR2 is FQGNSA.

V gene TRBV20-1 combines with J gene TRBJ1-5. The germline V gene encodes CDR1 DFQATT and CDR2 SNEGSKA (reference sequence). This CDR3 is 16 amino acids long. The CDR3 region is CSARDLRQPDNQPQHF.

CDR3: CAISEVGGTEAFF. J is TRBJ1-1 and V is TRBV10-3. The V gene's germline CDR1 is ENHRY and CDR2 SYGVKD. This CDR3 contains 13 residues.

V gene TRBV29-1 combines with J gene TRBJ2-7; TCRdb reports TRBD1, a call that lacks DNA to check it against. The CDR3 loop spans 13 amino acids. Germline CDR1 is SQVTM and CDR2 is ANQGSEA. This CDR3 is CSVVYRGFYEQYF.

This chain uses TRBV6-2 or TRBV6-3 with TRBJ2-7; with no DNA, the TCRdb D assignment of TRBD2 cannot be verified. The CDR3 consists of 13 residues. Per the germline V gene, CDR1 is MNHEY and CDR2 is SVGEGT. CDR3 loop: CASRGLDIYEQYF.

V and J are TRBV6-5 and TRBJ2-1; the D call of TRBD2 rests on TCRdb alone, since no DNA is present to check it. The CDR3 is made up of 11 amino acids. CDR1 and CDR2 (germline): MNHEY, SVGAGI. The chain's CDR3 is CASLSREEQFF.

CDR3 sequence: CASSLGDGEQFF. The J gene is TRBJ2-1, the V gene TRBV5-4. The germline V gene encodes CDR1 SGHNT and CDR2 YYREEE (reference sequence). The CDR3 extends over 12 amino acids.

CDR3 protein: CSARQGGHNEQFF. This chain links TRBV20-1 with TRBJ2-1; TCRdb's assignment of TRBD1 cannot be checked, as there is no DNA. CDR3 length: 13 amino acids. From germline, CDR1 is DFQATT and CDR2 SNEGSKA (reference sequence).

The chain employs TRBV7-6 and TRBJ2-3; TCRdb calls TRBD1, which cannot be checked without DNA. Germline CDR1 reads SGHVS; CDR2 reads FNYEAQ. The CDR3 covers 13 residues. The chain's CDR3 is CASSRNAPDTQYF.

The chain recombines TRBV24-1 with TRBJ2-7; the D call of TRBD1 rests on TCRdb alone, since no DNA is present to check it. CDR3 length: 16 residues. In germline, CDR1 is KGHDR, CDR2 SFDVKD. The CDR3 protein is CATSDLPRTGIAEQYF.

The chain joins TRBV6-6 to TRBJ1-2; with no DNA, the TCRdb D assignment of TRBD1 cannot be verified. The CDR3 runs to 13 residues. Germline CDR1 and CDR2: MNHNY and SVGAGI (reference sequence). The CDR3 sequence is CASIKQGAGGYTF.

The CDR3 sequence is CASSFRKETQYF. This rearrangement joins TRBV12-3 or TRBV12-4 to TRBJ2-5. This CDR3 comprises 12 residues.